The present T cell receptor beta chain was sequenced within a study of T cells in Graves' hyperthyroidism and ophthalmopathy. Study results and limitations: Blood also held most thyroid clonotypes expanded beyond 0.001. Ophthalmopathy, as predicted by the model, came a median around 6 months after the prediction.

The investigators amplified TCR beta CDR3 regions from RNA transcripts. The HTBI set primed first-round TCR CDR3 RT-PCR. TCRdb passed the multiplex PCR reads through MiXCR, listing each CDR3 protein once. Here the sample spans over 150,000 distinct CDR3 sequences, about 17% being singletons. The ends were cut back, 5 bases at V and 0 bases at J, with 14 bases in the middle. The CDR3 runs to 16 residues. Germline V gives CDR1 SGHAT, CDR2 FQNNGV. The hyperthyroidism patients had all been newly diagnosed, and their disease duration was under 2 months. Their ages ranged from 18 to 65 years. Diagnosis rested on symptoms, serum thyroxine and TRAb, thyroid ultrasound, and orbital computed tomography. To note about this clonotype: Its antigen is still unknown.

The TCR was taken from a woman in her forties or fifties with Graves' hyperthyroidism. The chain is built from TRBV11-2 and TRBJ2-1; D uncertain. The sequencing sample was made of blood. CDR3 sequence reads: CASSPPSANSYNEQFF. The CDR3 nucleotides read TGTGCCAGCAGCCCGCCGTCGGCGAACTCCTACAATGAGCAGTTCTTC.